This entry lists 14 T cell receptor beta chains sequenced from one sample in a study of blood T cell repertoires in COVID-19. Libraries were prepared by immunoSEQ multiplex PCR; TCRdb keeps only in-frame clonotypes and omits some of them. The data hold more than 300,000 clones, with 88% observed a single time. Sample: PBMCs or T cells enriched from blood (not recorded which). Source of these receptors: a woman aged 18 to 35 who had recovered from COVID-19.

The rearrangement links TRBV29-1 to TRBJ1-2; D remains ambiguous. V dropped 3 bases and J dropped 2 bases, with 7 bases sitting between them. The CDR3 has 12 residues. Per the germline V gene, CDR1 is SQVTM and CDR2 is ANQGSEA. CDR3 sequence reads: CSVEAENYGYTF. The CDR3 DNA reads TGCAGCGTTGAGGCGGAGAACTATGGCTACACCTTC.

CDR3 protein: CASSLGDRGNGYTF. The CDR3 DNA reads as TGCGCCAGCAGCTTGGGGGACAGGGGGAATGGCTACACCTTC. The chain joins TRBV5-1 to TRBJ1-2; 11 bases are a match to TRBD1. The CDR3 runs 14 residues. Per germline, CDR1 SGHRS and CDR2 YFSETQ. The V gene end was trimmed by 0 bases and the J gene end by 6 bases; junction bases not matched to a gene: 1.

The J gene is TRBJ2-7, the V gene TRBV6-5; TRBD1 might be the D (6 bases). The V gene's germline CDR1 is MNHEY and CDR2 SVGAGI. With 2 bases removed from V and 3 bases from J, the gap between germline ends came to 11 bases. This CDR3 has 14 residues. The CDR3 is CASSYAGRGYEQYF. The CDR3 coding sequence is TGTGCCAGCAGTTACGCGGGCAGGGGCTACGAGCAGTACTTC.

This sequence joins TRBV7-8 and TRBJ1-1; D gene uncertain. CDR1 is SGHVS and CDR2 is FQNEAQ in the germline V gene. Trimming stripped 7 bases from V and 0 bases from J, with 9 bases between. The CDR3 length is 13 residues. The CDR3 DNA is TGTGCCAGCAACCAAAACATGAACACTGAAGCTTTCTTT. Its translation: CASNQNMNTEAFF.

The chain has TRBV6-5 and TRBJ2-7; D is perhaps TRBD1 (5 bases). V shed 6 bases and J shed 1 base, with 10 bases lying between them. This CDR3 spans 13 amino acids. Germline loops: CDR1 MNHEY, CDR2 SVGAGI. CDR3 bases: TGTGCCAGCAGGGCTGACAGTTCCTACGAGCAGTACTTC. Translation gives CASRADSSYEQYF.

The chain links TRBV15 to TRBJ1-4; unclear D gene. Per germline, CDR1 LNHNV and CDR2 YYDKDF (reference sequence). The CDR3 is made up of 13 amino acids. V shed 6 bases and J shed 8 bases, with 13 bases lying between them. CDR3: CATSSLRGEKLFF. The CDR3 coding sequence is TGTGCCACCAGTAGCCTGCGGGGAGAAAAACTGTTTTTT.

The J gene is TRBJ1-4, the V gene TRBV4-2, with a possible D match to TRBD1 (5 bases). The CDR3 is 15 residues long. Germline CDR1 and CDR2: LGHNA and YNFKEQ. The V end lost 5 bases, the J end lost 2 bases, and 12 bases lay between the germline ends. As DNA, the CDR3 is TGTGCCAGCAGCTCACCGACAGCTACTAATGAAAAACTGTTTTTT. Protein: CASSSPTATNEKLFF.

V is TRBV6-2 or TRBV6-3 and J is TRBJ1-2, with TRBD1 matching 8 bases. V trimming: 2 bases; J trimming: 5 bases; junction bases outside the gene matches: 7. From germline, CDR1 is MNHEY and CDR2 SVGEGT. This CDR3 has 15 residues. The CDR3 loop is CASSYAGQDSYGYTF. CDR3 sequence (DNA): TGTGCCAGCAGTTACGCGGGACAGGACTCATATGGCTACACCTTC.

The CDR3 region is CASSLRGIQTYEQYF. CDR3 DNA: TGTGCCAGCAGCCTCCGGGGGATCCAAACCTACGAGCAGTACTTC. This sequence joins TRBV5-4 and TRBJ2-7, with D maybe TRBD2 (6 bases). The CDR3 consists of 15 residues. The V and J ends lost 4 bases and 2 bases respectively, with 16 bases between them. Germline CDR1 and CDR2: SGHNT and YYREEE (reference sequence).

The rearrangement links TRBV4-3 to TRBJ1-4; no clear D gene. Trimming pared 2 bases from V and 5 bases from J, leaving 6 bases between. There are 13 residues in the CDR3. Germline CDR1 is LGHNA and CDR2 is YSLEER. The CDR3 protein is CASSQIRNEKLFF. CDR3 bases: TGCGCCAGCAGCCAAATCAGAAATGAAAAACTGTTTTTT.

The rearrangement uses TRBV11-2 and TRBJ1-2; D not resolved. Germline CDR1 is SGHAT and CDR2 is FQNNGV. The CDR3 is 15 residues long. V lost 5 bases to trimming and J lost 4 bases, with 17 bases between them. CDR3 loop: CASSRMRGPRYGYTF. The CDR3 region has the DNA TGTGCCAGCAGCCGCATGCGAGGGCCCCGCTATGGCTACACCTTC.

This chain joins TRBV6-5 and TRBJ2-1, with D possibly being TRBD2 (6 bases). The V and J ends lost 7 bases and 8 bases respectively, with 21 bases between them. This CDR3 comprises 15 residues. In germline, CDR1 is MNHEY, CDR2 SVGAGI. The CDR3 reads CASTRGTQLGDEQFF. CDR3 nucleotides: TGTGCCAGCACACGGGGGACTCAGCTCGGCGATGAGCAGTTCTTC.

The V call is TRBV23-1, the J call TRBJ2-5; 8 nucleotides agree with TRBD2. TRBV23-1 is reported as an ORF; its role is uncertain. The CDR3 has 14 residues. V lost 7 bases to trimming and J lost 4 bases; unmatched junction nucleotides: 8. The CDR3 DNA follows: TGCGCCAGCAACCCACCCGGGGGGGGAGAGACCCAGTACTTC. Protein product: CASNPPGGGETQYF.

V is TRBV4-1 and J is TRBJ1-3; no definite D call. Deletions cut 1 base from V and 0 bases from J, with 10 bases between. The CDR3 has 16 amino acids. Germline CDR1 and CDR2: MGHRA and YSYEKL. As DNA, the CDR3 is TGCGCCAGCAGCCAAGGGGGAGGAGGCTCTGGAAACACCATATATTTT. This codes for CASSQGGGGSGNTIYF.